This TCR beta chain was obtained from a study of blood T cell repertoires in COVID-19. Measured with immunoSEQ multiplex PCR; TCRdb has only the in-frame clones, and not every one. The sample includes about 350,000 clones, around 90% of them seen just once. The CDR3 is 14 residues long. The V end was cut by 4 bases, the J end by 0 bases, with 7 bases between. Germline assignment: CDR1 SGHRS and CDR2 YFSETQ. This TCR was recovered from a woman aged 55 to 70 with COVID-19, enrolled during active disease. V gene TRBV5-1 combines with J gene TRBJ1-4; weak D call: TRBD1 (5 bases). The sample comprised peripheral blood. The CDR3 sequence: CASSAGATNEKLFF. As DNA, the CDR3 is TGCGCCAGCAGCGCGGGGGCAACTAATGAAAAACTGTTTTTT.